The next 27 T cell receptor beta chains were all read from a single sample in a study of cytomegalovirus exposure and HLA in healthy donors. Primers: 60 Vbeta forward and 13 Jbeta reverse. TCRdb's copy holds only in-frame clones and misses some; the assay was immunoSEQ multiplex PCR. The profile shows some 130,000 clones, 75% to 85% of them singletons. The specimen was PBMCs. These receptors were collected from a man aged 18 to 30 in good health and CMV-seronegative.

V is TRBV7-2 and J is TRBJ2-1, with 12 bases that match TRBD2. V gave up 5 bases and J gave up 5 bases; unmatched junction bases: 10. Germline lookup yields CDR1 SGHTA and CDR2 FQGNSA. The length of the CDR3 is 17 residues. The CDR3 bases are TGTGCCAGCAGCCAGACAGGGTGGACTAGCGGGGACAATGAGCAGTTCTTC. Protein product: CASSQTGWTSGDNEQFF.

The V gene is TRBV11-1, the J gene TRBJ1-2; 8 bases align to TRBD1. This CDR3 is 15 amino acids long. The V gene's germline CDR1 is SGHAT and CDR2 FQDESV (reference sequence). V trimming: 3 bases; J trimming: 8 bases; junction bases outside the gene matches: 11. The CDR3 loop reads CASSLGQANLGGYTF. CDR3 in DNA: TGTGCCAGCAGCTTGGGACAGGCCAATCTTGGGGGCTACACCTTC.

The gene calls are TRBV10-3 and TRBJ2-7; D unresolved. CDR3 length equals 13 residues. Germline V CDR1 and CDR2: ENHRY, SYGVKD. Trimming left V 6 bases short and J 5 bases short, with 14 bases between. The CDR3 DNA reads TGTGCCATCAGCCACCTCGACGGAGACGAGCAGTACTTC. It yields the protein CAISHLDGDEQYF.

The rearrangement joins TRBV5-1 to TRBJ2-1, with D unclear. The CDR3 is 12 amino acids. V shed 3 bases and J shed 12 bases, with 13 bases lying between them. The germline CDR1 and CDR2 sequences are SGHRS and YFSETQ. Here the CDR3 DNA reads TGCGCCAGCAGCTCAATTGGCCAACCGCAGTTCTTC. It translates to CASSSIGQPQFF.

The chain is built from TRBV18 and TRBJ2-3, with 12 bases that match TRBD2. Germline V lookup: CDR1 KGHSH, CDR2 LQKENI. J was trimmed by 3 bases and V by 2 bases; bases with no gene match: 0. CDR3 size: 15 residues. CDR3 sequence: CASSPGTSGTDTQYF. In DNA, the CDR3 is TGTGCCAGCTCACCAGGGACTAGCGGGACAGATACGCAGTATTTT.

This chain connects TRBV4-3 to TRBJ2-1; 8 positions agree with TRBD2. The junction had 5 bases not matched to a gene; V was cut back by 2 bases and J by 5 bases. Germline-derived CDR1 and CDR2 are LGHNA and YSLEER. The CDR3 consists of 15 residues. The CDR3 loop reads CASSQLPGGNNEQFF. In nucleotides, the CDR3 is TGCGCCAGCAGCCAATTGCCGGGAGGGAACAATGAGCAGTTCTTC.

This clone was counted a few times. The chain recombines TRBV6-5 with TRBJ1-1; D might be TRBD1 (5 bases). Trimming removed 2 bases from V and 8 bases from J, with 18 bases in between. The germline gives CDR1 MNHEY, CDR2 SVGAGI. The CDR3 is 15 amino acids. CDR3 nucleotide sequence: TGTGCCAGCAGTTACCAAACAGGTGGGCGGGGAGAAGCTTTCTTT. Translation: CASSYQTGGRGEAFF.

The V call is TRBV19, the J call TRBJ2-6; the match to TRBD2 covers 15 bases. The CDR3 contains 17 residues. Trimming removed 6 bases from V and 2 bases from J; junction bases left unmatched: 2. Germline lookup yields CDR1 LNHDA and CDR2 SQIVND (reference sequence). The CDR3 here is CASSRTSGRAGANVLTF. The CDR3 coding sequence is TGTGCCAGTAGCAGGACTAGCGGGAGGGCTGGGGCCAACGTCCTGACTTTC. The complete variable domain, with remaining parts taken from reference TRBV19 and TRBJ2-6, reads DGGITQSPKYLFRKEGQNVTLSCEQNLNHDAMYWYRQDPGQGLRLIYYSQIVNDFQKGDIAEGYSVSREKKESFPLTVTSAQKNPTAFYLCASSRTSGRAGANVLTFGAGSRLTVL.

The CDR3 loop reads CASTQGQANSPLHF. The CDR3 DNA reads as TGTGCCAGTACCCAGGGACAGGCCAATTCACCCCTCCACTTT. The rearrangement joins TRBV19 to TRBJ1-6; 8 bases agree with TRBD1. V shed 7 bases and J 7 bases; nucleotides not matched to a gene: 6. This CDR3 is 14 amino acids long. The germline CDR1 and CDR2 sequences are LNHDA and SQIVND (reference sequence).

The gene calls are TRBV7-7 and TRBJ2-1; 12 nucleotides agree with TRBD2. With V trimmed by 1 base and J by 10 bases, 5 bases remained unmatched. The V gene's germline CDR1 is SSHAT and CDR2 FNYEAQ (reference sequence). This CDR3 comprises 15 residues. For the CDR3, the DNA is TGTGCCAGCAGCTTAGGACTAGCGGGAGTCGGCGAGCAGTTCTTC. Its translation is CASSLGLAGVGEQFF.

The rearrangement joins TRBV7-9 to TRBJ1-5; TRBD1 might be the D (6 bases). CDR1 SEHNR and CDR2 FQNEAQ come from the germline V gene (reference sequence). This CDR3 spans 16 amino acids. Trimming stripped 0 bases from V and 2 bases from J, with 11 bases between. CDR3 residues: CASSLARGAGNQPQHF. The CDR3 DNA reads TGTGCCAGCAGCTTAGCGCGGGGGGCAGGCAATCAGCCCCAGCATTTT.

This chain links TRBV5-1 with TRBJ2-1, with a possible D match to TRBD2 (6 bases). Trimming stripped 4 bases from V and 3 bases from J, with 17 bases between. CDR3 length equals 16 residues. Germline V CDR1 and CDR2: SGHRS, YFSETQ. The CDR3 loop reads CASSPGWRGSYNEQFF. Written as DNA, the CDR3 is TGCGCCAGCAGCCCGGGGTGGAGGGGCAGCTACAATGAGCAGTTCTTC.

Note on this clone: Germline and junction disagree at one end, which may indicate a read error. The sample carries other DNA sequences with the same CDR3. V is TRBV6-5 and J is TRBJ1-2; 12 bases are shared with TRBD1. CDR1 and CDR2 (germline): MNHEY, SVGAGI. The CDR3 is 14 residues long. The CDR3 spells CASSYGTGGRGYTF. As DNA, the CDR3 is TGTGCCAGCAGTTATGGGACAGGGGGCAGAGGCTATACCTTC.

This chain uses TRBV7-6 with TRBJ2-2, with D tentatively TRBD2 (5 bases). With 4 bases removed from V and 4 bases from J, the gap between germline ends came to 16 bases. This CDR3 is 16 amino acids long. Germline assignment: CDR1 SGHVS and CDR2 FNYEAQ. The CDR3 loop reads CASSSNIGLTTGELFF. The CDR3 DNA reads as TGTGCCAGCAGCTCGAACATTGGACTCACCACCGGGGAGCTGTTTTTT.

The rearrangement uses TRBV19 and TRBJ1-6, with D possibly being TRBD1 (6 bases). The length of the CDR3 is 13 residues. Looked up from germline, CDR1 is LNHDA and CDR2 is SQIVND (reference sequence). V lost 10 bases and J lost 10, with 17 bases in between. The CDR3 spells CATSGGPVSPLHF. In DNA form, the CDR3 reads TGTGCCACTAGCGGGGGGCCAGTGTCACCCCTCCACTTT.

This clone was found a few times. The rearrangement joins TRBV29-1 to TRBJ1-2; D call uncertain. V lost 7 bases and J lost 5, with 14 bases in between. The CDR3 extends over 12 amino acids. Germline V gene sequence: CDR1 SQVTM, CDR2 ANQGSEA. CDR3: CSAGEGAYGYTF. DNA for the CDR3: TGCAGCGCCGGGGAGGGTGCGTATGGCTACACCTTC.

The J gene is TRBJ2-7, the V gene TRBV4-3, with D tentatively TRBD1 (6 bases). Germline V gene sequence: CDR1 LGHNA, CDR2 YSLEER. The CDR3 covers 16 residues. V gave up 1 base and J gave up 5 bases, with 18 bases separating them. Here the CDR3 DNA reads TGCGCCAGCAGCCAAGGAGAGGACAGAGTCACCGACGAGCAGTACTTC. Translation gives CASSQGEDRVTDEQYF.

This clone showed up just a few times. Other DNA sequences in this sample translate to the same CDR3. V and J are TRBV9 and TRBJ2-3; no firm D call. In germline, CDR1 is SGDLS, CDR2 YYNGEE. The CDR3 is 13 amino acids. V was cut by 0 bases and J by 4 bases, with 6 bases left in between. As DNA, the CDR3 is TGTGCCAGCAGCGTAGCGGTCCCAGATACGCAGTATTTT. Translated, it gives CASSVAVPDTQYF.

The chain uses TRBV27 and TRBJ1-4, with 8 positions matching TRBD1. Germline V gene data show CDR1 as MNHEY and CDR2 as SMNVEV (reference sequence). V lost 6 bases to trimming and J lost 8 bases; unmatched junction nucleotides: 8. The CDR3 has 14 residues. The CDR3 here is CASSSQGAREKLFF. CDR3 DNA: TGTGCCAGCAGCTCGCAGGGGGCAAGGGAAAAACTGTTTTTT.

The chain couples TRBV5-1 to TRBJ2-7; 10 bases line up with TRBD2. The CDR3 sequence is 15 residues long. V shed 4 bases, J shed 3 bases, and the junction held 7 bases outside the gene matches. Per germline, CDR1 SGHRS and CDR2 YFSETQ. DNA of the CDR3: TGCGCCAGCAGCGCGTCTAGCGGGAGCTTCTACGAGCAGTACGTC. It is translated as CASSASSGSFYEQYV.

The rearrangement uses TRBV7-2 and TRBJ2-5, with D unclear. The J call is in doubt because the DNA end fits TRBJ2-7 better. Germline V gene data show CDR1 as SGHTA and CDR2 as FQGNSA. The CDR3 sequence is 11 residues long. The CDR3 is CASSSPYEQYF. Written as DNA, the CDR3 is TGTGCCAGCAGCTCTCCCTACGAGCAGTACTTC.

This clone was seen only a few times. V is TRBV5-1 and J is TRBJ1-1; D gene uncertain. The CDR3 runs 13 residues. Germline-derived CDR1 and CDR2 are SGHRS and YFSETQ. V lost 0 bases and J 4 bases, leaving 7 bases between the germline ends. The CDR3 sequence is CASSLAGSTEAFF. The CDR3 DNA follows: TGCGCCAGCAGCTTGGCCGGGTCCACTGAAGCTTTCTTT. Full variable domain (missing parts from reference TRBV5-1 and TRBJ1-1): KAGVTQTPRYLIKTRGQQVTLSCSPISGHRSVSWYQQTPGQGLQFLFEYFSETQRNKGNFPGRFSGRQFSNSRSEMNVSTLELGDSALYLCASSLAGSTEAFFGQGTRLTVV.

This sequence joins TRBV27 and TRBJ2-5; TRBD1 agrees at 8 bases. CDR1 and CDR2 from the germline V gene are MNHEY and SMNVEV (reference sequence). The V segment lost 6 bases and the J segment 1 base; nucleotides outside the gene matches: 4. The length of the CDR3 is 14 residues. This chain's CDR3 is CASSGTGTQETQYF. Here the CDR3 DNA reads TGTGCCAGCAGCGGGACAGGAACCCAAGAGACCCAGTACTTC.

V usage is TRBV7-9 and J usage is TRBJ2-7; 7 bases fit TRBD1. J gave up 6 bases and V 4 bases, and 9 bases lay outside the gene matches. The germline V gene encodes CDR1 SEHNR and CDR2 FQNEAQ (reference sequence). The CDR3 is 14 amino acids. CDR3 sequence reads: CASSSRQGSSEQYF. CDR3 bases: TGTGCCAGCAGCTCGAGACAGGGTAGTAGCGAGCAGTACTTC.

This clone was counted only a few times. The chain has TRBV6-6 and TRBJ1-1; a possible D gene is TRBD1 (6 bases). This CDR3 is 13 amino acids long. Trimming removed 6 bases at V and 3 bases at J, with 11 bases between. Germline V CDR1 and CDR2: MNHNY, SVGAGI (reference sequence). The CDR3 region is CASREQGDTEAFF. CDR3 sequence (DNA): TGTGCCAGCAGAGAACAGGGAGACACTGAAGCTTTCTTT.

This chain links TRBV28 with TRBJ1-3, with D perhaps matching TRBD1 (6 bases). CDR1 and CDR2 from the germline V gene are MDHEN and SYDVKM. V lost 6 bases, J lost 11 bases, and 11 bases lay in between. The CDR3 runs 11 residues. The CDR3 DNA is TGTGCCAGCAGCCCACAGGGCCCCATATATTTT. It translates to CASSPQGPIYF.

The V gene is TRBV18, the J gene TRBJ1-5; 7 bases are shared with TRBD1. Germline V gene lookup returns CDR1 KGHSH and CDR2 LQKENI. The CDR3 loop spans 16 amino acids. The J segment lost 1 base and the V segment lost 0 bases, leaving 3 bases of the junction unmatched. Written as DNA, the CDR3 is TGTGCCAGCTCACCACCGGGCAGGGGGAGCAATCAGCCCCAGCATTTT. It yields the protein CASSPPGRGSNQPQHF.